Here is one TCR beta chain with its context. Its specificity is unknown. The study ran its PCR with 60 Vbeta and 13 Jbeta primers. The method was immunoSEQ multiplex PCR; TCRdb's version includes in-frame clones alone and lacks a portion of them. The sample includes 45,000 to 55,000 clones, over 70% of them seen just once. The data were obtained in a study of cytomegalovirus exposure and HLA in healthy donors. The donors gave bone marrow, and they were healthy. Whole-study results and caveats: The majority of CMV-associated TCR beta chains were reported as apparently HLA-restricted in a later analysis. Several of the most significant clusters appeared linked to common viral pathogens, based on a later analysis.

CDR3 length: 16 residues. CDR1 and CDR2 from the germline V gene are LNHDA and SQIVND (reference sequence). The germline V and J ends were trimmed by 7 bases and 8 bases, with 23 bases remaining between them. The sequence was obtained from a man under 40 in good health and CMV-seropositive. The genes are TRBV19 and TRBJ1-4, with D hard to call. Sequenced input: PBMCs. Written as DNA, the CDR3 is TGTGCCAGTACCATAGAGGCGAGCGCCGGGAGGGAAAAACTGTTTTTT. It yields the protein CASTIEASAGREKLFF.